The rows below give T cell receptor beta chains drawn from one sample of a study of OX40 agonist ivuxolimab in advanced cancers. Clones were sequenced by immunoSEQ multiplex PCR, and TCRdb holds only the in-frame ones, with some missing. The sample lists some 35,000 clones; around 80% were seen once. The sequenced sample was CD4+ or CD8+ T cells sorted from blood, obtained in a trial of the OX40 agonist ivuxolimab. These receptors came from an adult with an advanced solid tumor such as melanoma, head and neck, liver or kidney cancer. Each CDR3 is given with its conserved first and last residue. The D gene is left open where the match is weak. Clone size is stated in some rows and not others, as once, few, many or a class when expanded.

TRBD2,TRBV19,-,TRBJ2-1,CASSIPRLATMDEQFF,TGTGCCAGTAGTATCCCTCGACTAGCGACCATGGATGAGCAGTTCTTC
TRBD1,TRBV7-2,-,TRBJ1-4,CASSLDRVYRGLREKLFF,TGTGCCAGCAGCTTAGATAGAGTATATAGGGGGCTTCGGGAAAAACTGTTTTTT
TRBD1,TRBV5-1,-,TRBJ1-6,CASSQTGGNSPLHF,TGCGCCAGCAGCCAGACAGGGGGCAATTCACCCCTCCACTTT
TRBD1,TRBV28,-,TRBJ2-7,CASTINQGAYEQYF,TGTGCCAGCACCATTAACCAGGGGGCCTACGAGCAGTACTTC
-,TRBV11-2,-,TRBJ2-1,CASSLTEGVNEQFF,TGTGCCAGCAGCTTAACGGAGGGAGTCAATGAGCAGTTCTTC
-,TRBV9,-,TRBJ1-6,CASSVAQARSLYNSPLHF,TGTGCCAGCAGCGTAGCTCAGGCTAGATCACTCTATAATTCACCCCTCCACTTT
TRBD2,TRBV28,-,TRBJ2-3,CASSLPGLAGGQVDTQYF,TGTGCCAGCAGCCTACCGGGACTAGCGGGGGGGCAGGTGGATACGCAGTATTTT
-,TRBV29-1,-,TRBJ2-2,CSAAGGADTGELFF,TGCAGCGCCGCTGGGGGGGCTGACACCGGGGAGCTGTTTTTT
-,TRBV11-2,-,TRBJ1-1,CASSQDGRNTEAFF,TGTGCCAGCAGCCAAGACGGGAGGAACACTGAAGCTTTCTTT
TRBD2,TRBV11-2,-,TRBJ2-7,CASSAPSASGYEQYF,TGTGCCAGCAGCGCCCCATCGGCTAGCGGCTACGAGCAGTACTTC
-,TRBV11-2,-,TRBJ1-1,CASSLGGLTEAFF,TGTGCCAGCAGCTTAGGGGGGCTCACTGAAGCTTTCTTT
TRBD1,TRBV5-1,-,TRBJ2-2,CASSTLTGLVGTGELFF,TGCGCCAGCAGCACCTTGACAGGGTTGGTAGGCACCGGGGAGCTGTTTTTT
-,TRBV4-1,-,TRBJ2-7,CASSQVGSMYEQYF,TGCGCCAGCAGCCAGGTCGGGAGTATGTACGAGCAGTACTTC
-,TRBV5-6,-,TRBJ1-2,CASSLEGRNYGYTF,TGTGCCAGCAGCTTGGAGGGCAGGAACTATGGCTACACCTTC
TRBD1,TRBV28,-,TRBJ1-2,CASRNSGTDYGYTF,TGTGCCAGCAGAAACTCCGGGACAGATTATGGCTACACCTTC
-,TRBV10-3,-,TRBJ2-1,CAISSGSYNEQFF,TGTGCCATCAGCAGCGGGTCCTACAATGAGCAGTTCTTC
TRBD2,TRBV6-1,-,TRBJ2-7,CASRLAGGRYEQYF,TGTGCCAGCAGACTAGCGGGAGGGCGCTACGAGCAGTACTTC
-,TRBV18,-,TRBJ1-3,CASTDSSGNTIYF,TGTGCCAGCACGGACAGCTCTGGAAACACCATATATTTT
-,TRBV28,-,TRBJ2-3,CASSGAREWSTDTQYF,TGTGCCAGCAGCGGTGCCCGGGAGTGGAGCACAGATACGCAGTATTTT
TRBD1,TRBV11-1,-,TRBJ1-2,CASSLAPTGGGYGYTF,TGTGCCAGCAGCTTAGCCCCGACAGGGGGTGGCTATGGCTACACCTTC
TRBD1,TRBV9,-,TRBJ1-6,CASSVEAGGSPLHF,TGTGCCAGCAGCGTAGAGGCAGGGGGTTCACCCCTCCACTTT
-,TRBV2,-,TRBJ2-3,CAGQGRTDTQYF,TGTGCCGGGCAAGGCCGCACAGATACGCAGTATTTT
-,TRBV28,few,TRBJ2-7,CASSLSTSTYEQYF,TGTGCCAGCAGTTTATCGACCTCGACATACGAGCAGTACTTC
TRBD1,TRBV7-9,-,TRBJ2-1,CASSLAVGDRGGDNEQFF,TGTGCCAGCAGCTTAGCGGTCGGGGACAGGGGAGGGGACAATGAGCAGTTCTTC
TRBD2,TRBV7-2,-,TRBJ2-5,CASSLTSGGETQYF,TGTGCCAGCAGCTTAACTAGCGGGGGGGAGACCCAGTACTTC
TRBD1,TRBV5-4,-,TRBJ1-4,CASSSGTGVSTNEKLFF,TGTGCCAGCAGCTCCGGGACAGGGGTGTCAACTAATGAAAAACTGTTTTTT
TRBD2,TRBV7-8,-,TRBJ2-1,CASSLTSGLAENLFF,TGTGCCAGCAGCCTAACATCGGGACTAGCGGAAAATTTGTTCTTC
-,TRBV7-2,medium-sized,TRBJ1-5,CASSLTGQPNQPQHF,TGTGCCAGCAGCTTAACTGGGCAGCCGAATCAGCCCCAGCATTTT
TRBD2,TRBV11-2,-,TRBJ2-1,CASSSLGLAGVYNEQFF,TGTGCCAGCAGCTCCTTGGGACTAGCGGGAGTATACAATGAGCAGTTCTTC
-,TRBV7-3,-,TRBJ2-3,CASSLGSLEGTDTQYF,TGTGCCAGCAGCTTAGGATCCTTGGAGGGCACAGATACGCAGTATTTT
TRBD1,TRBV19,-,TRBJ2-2,CASETGGGTGELFF,TGTGCCAGCGAAACAGGGGGCGGCACCGGGGAGCTGTTTTTT
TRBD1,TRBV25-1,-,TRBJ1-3,CASSSNRGLSGNTIYF,TGTGCCAGCAGTTCCAACAGGGGTCTGTCTGGAAACACCATATATTTT
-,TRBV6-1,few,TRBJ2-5,CASNRRSQETQYF,TGTGCCTCCAATAGACGATCTCAAGAGACCCAGTACTTC
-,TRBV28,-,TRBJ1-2,CASSSPVSVGGYTF,TGTGCCAGCAGTTCCCCAGTGAGTGTGGGGGGCTACACCTTC
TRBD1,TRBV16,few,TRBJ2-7,CASSQSAGGTYEQYF,TGTGCCAGCAGCCAATCGGCAGGGGGAACCTACGAGCAGTACTTC
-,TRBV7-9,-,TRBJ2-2,CASSLVRGPAGELFF,TGTGCCAGCAGCTTAGTACGGGGCCCCGCCGGGGAGCTGTTTTTT
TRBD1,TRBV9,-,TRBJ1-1,CASSATPGTGVAFF,TGTGCCAGCAGCGCGACCCCCGGGACAGGTGTCGCTTTCTTT
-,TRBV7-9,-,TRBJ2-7,CASSSRGIGDEQYF,TGTGCCAGCAGCTCGAGGGGGATCGGCGACGAGCAGTACTTC
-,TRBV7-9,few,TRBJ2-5,CASTFEGQLETQYF,TGTGCCAGCACTTTCGAAGGGCAGTTGGAGACCCAGTACTTC
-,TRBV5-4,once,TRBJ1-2,CASSSWGGEDYGYTF,TGTGCCAGCAGCTCCTGGGGAGGGGAGGACTATGGCTACACCTTC
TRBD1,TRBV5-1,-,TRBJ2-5,CASSSTTGSQETQYF,TGCGCCAGCAGCTCAACGACAGGGTCCCAAGAGACCCAGTACTTC
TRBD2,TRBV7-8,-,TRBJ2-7,CASSAAGGPSYEQYF,TGTGCCAGCAGCGCCGCGGGGGGGCCTTCCTACGAGCAGTACTTC
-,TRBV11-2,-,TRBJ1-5,CASSLQVNQPQHF,TGTGCCAGCAGCCTTCAGGTGAATCAGCCCCAGCATTTT
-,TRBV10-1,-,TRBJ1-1,CASRGRPTEAFF,TGCGCCAGCAGGGGCAGACCCACTGAAGCTTTCTTT
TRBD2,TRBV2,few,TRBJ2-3,CASSEGTSGPDTQYF,TGTGCCAGCAGTGAAGGGACTAGCGGTCCAGATACGCAGTATTTT
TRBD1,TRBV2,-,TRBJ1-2,CASRRQGHGYTF,TGTGCCAGCAGAAGACAGGGACATGGCTACACCTTC
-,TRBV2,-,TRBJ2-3,CASPGQGTSASTDTQYF,TGTGCCAGCCCGGGACAGGGGACTAGCGCTAGCACAGATACGCAGTATTTT
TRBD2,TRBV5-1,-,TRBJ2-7,CASSLSGRAYEQYF,TGCGCCAGCAGCTTGAGCGGGAGGGCCTACGAGCAGTACTTC
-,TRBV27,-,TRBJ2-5,CASSPLATVQETQYF,TGTGCCAGCAGTCCCTTAGCCACGGTACAAGAGACCCAGTACTTC
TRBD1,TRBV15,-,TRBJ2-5,CATSRGDRTGGRETQYF,TGTGCCACCAGCAGAGGGGATCGGACAGGGGGAAGGGAGACCCAGTACTTC
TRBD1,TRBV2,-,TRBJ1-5,CASSGGGYSNQPQHF,TGTGCCAGCAGTGGAGGGGGCTACAGCAATCAGCCCCAGCATTTT
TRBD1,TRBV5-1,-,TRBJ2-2,CASRQGPNTGELFF,TGCGCCAGCAGACAGGGGCCCAACACCGGGGAGCTGTTTTTT
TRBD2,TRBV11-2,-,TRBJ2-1,CASSSGLAGGDEQFF,TGTGCCAGCAGCTCCGGACTAGCGGGGGGGGATGAGCAGTTCTTC
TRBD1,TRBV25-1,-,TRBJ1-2,CASSESGTGGDYGYTF,TGTGCCAGCAGTGAATCCGGGACAGGGGGAGACTATGGCTACACCTTC
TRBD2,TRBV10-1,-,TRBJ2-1,CASSDAGVAGESYNEQFF,TGCGCCAGCAGTGACGCTGGGGTAGCGGGGGAGTCCTACAATGAGCAGTTCTTC